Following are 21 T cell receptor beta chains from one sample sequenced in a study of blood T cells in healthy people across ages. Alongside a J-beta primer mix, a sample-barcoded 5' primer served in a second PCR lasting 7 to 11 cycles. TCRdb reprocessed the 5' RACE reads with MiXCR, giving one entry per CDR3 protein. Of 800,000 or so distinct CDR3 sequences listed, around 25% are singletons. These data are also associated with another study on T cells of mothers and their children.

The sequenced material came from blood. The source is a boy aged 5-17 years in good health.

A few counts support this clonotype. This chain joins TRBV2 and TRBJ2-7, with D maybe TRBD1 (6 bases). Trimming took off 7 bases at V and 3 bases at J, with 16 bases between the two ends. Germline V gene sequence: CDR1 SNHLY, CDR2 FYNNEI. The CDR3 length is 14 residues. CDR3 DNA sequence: TGTGCCAGCAACATCAGGACAGCTAACTACGAGCAGTACTTC. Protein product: CASNIRTANYEQYF.

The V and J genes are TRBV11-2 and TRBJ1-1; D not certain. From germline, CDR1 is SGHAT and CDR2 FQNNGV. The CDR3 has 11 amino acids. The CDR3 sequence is CASVLTTEAFF. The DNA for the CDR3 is TGTGCGTCTGTTTTGACCACTGAAGCTTTCTTT.

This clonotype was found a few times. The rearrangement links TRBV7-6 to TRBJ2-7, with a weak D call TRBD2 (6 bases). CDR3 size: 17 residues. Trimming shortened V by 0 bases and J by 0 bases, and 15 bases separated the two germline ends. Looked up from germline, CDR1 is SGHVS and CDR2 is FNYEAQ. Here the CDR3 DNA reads TGTGCCAGCAGCTTAGCTGGAGGGCAGGGCAGCTCCTACGAGCAGTACTTC. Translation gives CASSLAGGQGSSYEQYF.

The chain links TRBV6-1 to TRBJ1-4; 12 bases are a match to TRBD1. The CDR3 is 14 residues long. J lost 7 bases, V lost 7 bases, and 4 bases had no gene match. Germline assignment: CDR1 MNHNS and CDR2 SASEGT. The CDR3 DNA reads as TGTGCCAGCACAGGGACAGGGGGCCCTGAAAAACTGTTTTTT. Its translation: CASTGTGGPEKLFF.

The chain's CDR3 is CASSQIWPQETQYF. The DNA of the CDR3 is TGTGCCAGCAGCCAGATCTGGCCACAAGAGACCCAGTACTTC. V and J are TRBV3-1 and TRBJ2-5; D not resolved. Trimming took 3 bases from V and 2 from J, leaving 10 bases between them. The CDR3 sequence is 14 residues long. Germline assignment: CDR1 LGHDT and CDR2 YNNKEL (reference sequence).

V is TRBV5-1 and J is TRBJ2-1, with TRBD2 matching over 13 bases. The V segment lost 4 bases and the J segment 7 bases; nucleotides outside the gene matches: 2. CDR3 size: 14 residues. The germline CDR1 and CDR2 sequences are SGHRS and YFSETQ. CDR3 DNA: TGCGCCAGCAGCGAGGGACTAGCGGGAAATGAGCAGTTCTTC. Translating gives CASSEGLAGNEQFF.

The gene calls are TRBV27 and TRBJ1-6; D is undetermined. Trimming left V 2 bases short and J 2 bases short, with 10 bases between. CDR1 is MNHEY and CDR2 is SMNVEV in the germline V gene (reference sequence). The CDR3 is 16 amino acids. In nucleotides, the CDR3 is TGTGCCAGCAGTTTAGCCCCGTCACCCTATAATTCACCCCTCCACTTT. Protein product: CASSLAPSPYNSPLHF.

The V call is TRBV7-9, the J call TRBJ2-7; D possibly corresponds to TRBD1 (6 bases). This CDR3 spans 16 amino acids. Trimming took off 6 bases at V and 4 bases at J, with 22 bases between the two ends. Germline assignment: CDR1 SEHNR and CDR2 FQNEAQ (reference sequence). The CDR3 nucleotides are TGTGCCAGCAGAGGAATCCAGGGGCCTTCGGGATACGAGCAGTACTTC. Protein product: CASRGIQGPSGYEQYF.

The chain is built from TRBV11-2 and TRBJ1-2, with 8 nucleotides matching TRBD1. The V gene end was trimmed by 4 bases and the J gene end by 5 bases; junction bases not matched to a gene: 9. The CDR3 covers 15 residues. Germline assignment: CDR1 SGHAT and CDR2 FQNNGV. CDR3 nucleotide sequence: TGTGCCAGCAGCTCTCGGACAGGGAGGACGTATGGCTACACCTTC. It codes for CASSSRTGRTYGYTF.

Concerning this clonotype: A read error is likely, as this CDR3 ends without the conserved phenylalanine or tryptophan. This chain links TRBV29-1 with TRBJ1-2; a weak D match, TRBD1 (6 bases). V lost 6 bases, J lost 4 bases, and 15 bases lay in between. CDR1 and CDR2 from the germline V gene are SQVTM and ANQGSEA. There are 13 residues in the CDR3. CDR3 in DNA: TGCAGCGTGGACCCCGGGGGCGGCTATGGCTACACCTCC. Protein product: CSVDPGGGYGYTS.

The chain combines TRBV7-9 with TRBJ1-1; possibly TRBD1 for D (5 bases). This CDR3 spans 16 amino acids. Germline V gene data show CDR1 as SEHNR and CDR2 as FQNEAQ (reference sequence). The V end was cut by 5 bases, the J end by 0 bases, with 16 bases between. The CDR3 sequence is CASSQDPAGLNTEAFF. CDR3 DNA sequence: TGTGCCAGCAGCCAAGATCCTGCAGGGTTGAACACTGAAGCTTTCTTT.

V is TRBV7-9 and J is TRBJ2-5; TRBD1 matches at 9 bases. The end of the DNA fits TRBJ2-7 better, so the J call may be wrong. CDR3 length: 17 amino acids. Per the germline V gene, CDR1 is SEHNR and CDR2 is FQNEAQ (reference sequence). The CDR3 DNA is TGTGCCAGCAGCTTAGCTACCGGGACAGGGAGTATAGGCGAGCAGTACTTC. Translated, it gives CASSLATGTGSIGEQYF.

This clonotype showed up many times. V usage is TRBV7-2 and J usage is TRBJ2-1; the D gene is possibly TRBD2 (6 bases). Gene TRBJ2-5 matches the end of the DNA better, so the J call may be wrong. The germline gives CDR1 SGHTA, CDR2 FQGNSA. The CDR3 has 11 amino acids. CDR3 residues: CAFGQGGTQYF. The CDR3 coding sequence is TGTGCTTTTGGGCAGGGAGGGACCCAGTACTTC.

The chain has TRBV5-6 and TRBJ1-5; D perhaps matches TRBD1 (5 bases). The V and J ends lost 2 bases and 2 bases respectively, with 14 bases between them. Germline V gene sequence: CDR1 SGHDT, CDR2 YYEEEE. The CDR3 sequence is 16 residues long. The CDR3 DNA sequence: TGTGCCAGCAGCTTAAGAGGGGCTCAGGGCAATCAGCCCCAGCATTTT. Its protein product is CASSLRGAQGNQPQHF.

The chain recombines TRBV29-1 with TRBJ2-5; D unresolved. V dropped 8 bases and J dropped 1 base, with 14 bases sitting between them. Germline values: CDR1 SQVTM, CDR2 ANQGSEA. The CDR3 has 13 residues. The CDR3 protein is CSPQPLGQETQYF. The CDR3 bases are TGCAGCCCCCAGCCGTTAGGCCAAGAGACCCAGTACTTC. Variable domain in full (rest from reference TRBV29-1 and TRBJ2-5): SAVISQKPSRDICQRGTSLTIQCQVDSQVTMMFWYRQQPGQSLTLIATANQGSEATYESGFVIDKFPISRPNLTFSTLTVSNMSPEDSSIYLCSPQPLGQETQYFGPGTRLLVL.

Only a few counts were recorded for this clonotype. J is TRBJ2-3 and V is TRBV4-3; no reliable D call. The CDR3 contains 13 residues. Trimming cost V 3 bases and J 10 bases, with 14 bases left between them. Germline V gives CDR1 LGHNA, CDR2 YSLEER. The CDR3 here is CASSHGDGRAQYF. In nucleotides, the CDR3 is TGCGCCAGCAGCCATGGAGACGGCCGGGCGCAGTATTTT.

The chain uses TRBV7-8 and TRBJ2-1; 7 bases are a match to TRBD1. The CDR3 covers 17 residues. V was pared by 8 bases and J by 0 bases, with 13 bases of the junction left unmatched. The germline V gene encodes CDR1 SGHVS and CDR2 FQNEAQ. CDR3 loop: CASGPIEGASSYNEQFF. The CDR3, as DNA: TGTGCCAGCGGCCCAATAGAGGGGGCTAGCTCCTACAATGAGCAGTTCTTC.

The CDR3 bases are TGTGCCAGCAGCTTACCCACAGGGGAAGGAGAAAAACTGTTTTTT. This encodes CASSLPTGEGEKLFF. V gene TRBV7-9 combines with J gene TRBJ1-4, with 7 bases aligning to TRBD1. From germline, CDR1 is SEHNR and CDR2 FQNEAQ (reference sequence). With V trimmed by 2 bases and J by 8 bases, 8 bases remained unmatched. The CDR3 spans 15 residues. The full variable domain, with the rest looked up from reference TRBV7-9 and TRBJ1-4, is DTGVSQNPRHKITKRGQNVTFRCDPISEHNRLYWYRQTLGQGPEFLTYFQNEAQLEKSRLLSDRFSAERPKGSFSTLEIQRTEQGDSAMYLCASSLPTGEGEKLFFGSGTQLSVL.

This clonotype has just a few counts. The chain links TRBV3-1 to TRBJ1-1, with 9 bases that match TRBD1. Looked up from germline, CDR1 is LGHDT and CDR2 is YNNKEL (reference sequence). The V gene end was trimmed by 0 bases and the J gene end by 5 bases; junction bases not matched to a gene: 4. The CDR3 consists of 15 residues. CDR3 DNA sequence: TGTGCCAGCAGCCAAGAGGGGACAGGGATGACTGAAGCTTTCTTT. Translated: CASSQEGTGMTEAFF.

CDR3 sequence reads: CASSPFGLSGAGGYGYTF. In DNA form, the CDR3 reads TGTGCCAGCAGCCCCTTCGGTCTCTCGGGGGCGGGAGGCTATGGCTACACCTTC. V is TRBV7-8 and J is TRBJ1-2; D is perhaps TRBD1 (6 bases). Germline CDR1 reads SGHVS; CDR2 reads FQNEAQ. V was cut by 5 bases and J by 4 bases, with 26 bases left in between. The length of the CDR3 is 18 residues. Variable domain in full (rest from reference TRBV7-8 and TRBJ1-2): GAGVSQSPRYKVAKRGQDVALRCDPISGHVSLFWYQQALGQGPEFLTYFQNEAQLDKSGLPSDRFFAERPEGSVSTLKIQRTQQEDSAVYLCASSPFGLSGAGGYGYTFGSGTRLTVV.

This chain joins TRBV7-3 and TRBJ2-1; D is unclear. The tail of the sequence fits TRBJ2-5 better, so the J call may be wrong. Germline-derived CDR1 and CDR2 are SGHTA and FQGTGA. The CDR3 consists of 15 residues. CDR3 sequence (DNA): TGTGCCAGCAGCTCCTCCCCCGGACCCCGGGAGACCCAGTACTTC. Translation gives CASSSSPGPRETQYF.